Each of the 32 T cell receptor beta chains below was sequenced from the same sample in a study of Graves' ophthalmopathy and Graves' hyperthyroidism. The TCR beta CDR3 regions underwent amplification from RNA transcripts. HTBI primers were employed in first-round RT-PCR, then a second-round multiplex PCR followed. TCRdb itself ran the multiplex PCR reads through MiXCR, one entry per CDR3 protein. The sample holds fewer than 400,000 distinct CDR3 sequences; 15% to 20% are singletons and the top ten take 1.6%. Sequenced sample: peripheral blood. Every receptor here comes from a woman aged 18-29 years with Graves' ophthalmopathy.

This clonotype has ten or more counts. The chain employs TRBV12-3 or TRBV12-4 and TRBJ2-7, with unresolved D. The CDR3 length is 15 residues. The V end lost 3 bases, the J end lost 2 bases, and 14 bases lay between the germline ends. CDR3: CASSFRSPTAYEQYF. In nucleotides, the CDR3 is TGTGCCAGCAGTTTTAGGTCCCCGACCGCCTACGAGCAGTACTTC.

This clonotype was found a few times. The chain employs TRBV3-1 and TRBJ1-2; D might be TRBD1 (5 bases). CDR1 and CDR2 (germline): LGHDT, YNNKEL (reference sequence). V shed 0 bases and J shed 0 bases, with 5 bases lying between them. The CDR3 consists of 14 residues. The CDR3 sequence: CASSQEGPNYGYTF. For the CDR3, the DNA is TGTGCCAGCAGCCAAGAGGGACCTAACTATGGCTACACCTTC.

The rearrangement links TRBV20-1 to TRBJ1-2; D may be TRBD1 (6 bases). V was pared by 3 bases and J by 6 bases, with 14 bases between. The CDR3 is 13 amino acids. The germline V gene encodes CDR1 DFQATT and CDR2 SNEGSKA (reference sequence). The CDR3 spells CSAREQGKDGYTF. The CDR3 bases are TGCAGTGCTAGGGAACAGGGCAAGGATGGCTACACCTTC.

This clonotype was recorded at least ten times. The J gene is TRBJ2-5, the V gene TRBV27; the match to TRBD2 covers 8 bases. V was clipped by 5 bases and J by 5 bases; unmatched bases: 7. This CDR3 has 14 amino acids. CDR1 and CDR2 from the germline V gene are MNHEY and SMNVEV (reference sequence). The CDR3 DNA follows: TGTGCCAGCAGTCCAGCGGGAGTCCCCGAGACCCAGTACTTC. Translated, it gives CASSPAGVPETQYF.

The sample holds many counts of this clonotype. The chain carries TRBV11-2 and TRBJ2-5; 10 bases map to TRBD2. V gave up 4 bases and J gave up 0 bases; unmatched junction bases: 2. CDR3 length equals 15 residues. From germline, CDR1 is SGHAT and CDR2 FQNNGV. The CDR3, as DNA: TGTGCCAGCAGCTCACTAGCGGGGTACCAAGAGACCCAGTACTTC. It encodes CASSSLAGYQETQYF.

This clonotype was seen once. The J gene is TRBJ1-2, the V gene TRBV12-3 or TRBV12-4; maybe TRBD1 (6 bases). This CDR3 has 13 residues. With 6 bases removed from V and 0 bases from J, the gap between germline ends came to 8 bases. This chain's CDR3 is CASRRDTNYGYTF. DNA for the CDR3: TGTGCCAGCAGAAGGGACACTAACTATGGCTACACCTTC.

This clonotype has a count of ten or more. This chain joins TRBV12-3 or TRBV12-4 and TRBJ1-5; D ambiguous. The CDR3 is 14 amino acids. Trimming pared 2 bases from V and 5 bases from J, leaving 10 bases between. This CDR3 is CASSLIGNHQPQHF. The CDR3 region has the DNA TGTGCCAGCAGTTTAATAGGGAATCATCAGCCCCAGCATTTT.

In its sample, this clonotype was seen many times. The chain links TRBV28 to TRBJ1-1; D might be TRBD1 (6 bases). Germline CDR1 MDHEN, CDR2 SYDVKM. There are 15 residues in the CDR3. V lost 4 bases and J lost 5, with 17 bases in between. The CDR3 region is CASSSPGTPETEAFF. The CDR3 DNA reads as TGTGCCAGCAGTTCCCCCGGGACACCTGAGACTGAAGCTTTCTTT.

This clonotype was counted ten times or more. In DNA form, the CDR3 reads TGCGCCAGCAGCTCGTCAGGGGGCACAGATACGCAGTATTTT. The encoded protein is CASSSSGGTDTQYF. V is TRBV5-1 and J is TRBJ2-3, with D possibly matching TRBD1 (6 bases). Germline CDR1 SGHRS, CDR2 YFSETQ. CDR3 length: 14 residues. The germline V and J ends were trimmed by 3 bases and 1 base, with 9 bases remaining between them.

This clonotype came up many times. V and J are TRBV28 and TRBJ2-2, with 7 bases matching TRBD2. Germline values: CDR1 MDHEN, CDR2 SYDVKM. With 3 bases clipped from V and 4 bases from J, the junction kept 5 bases outside the gene matches. The CDR3 totals 15 residues. Here the CDR3 DNA reads TGTGCCAGCAGTTTTATAAGCGGGGTCACCGGGGAGCTGTTTTTT. Protein sequence: CASSFISGVTGELFF. The full variable domain, in which reference TRBV28 and TRBJ2-2 provide the parts outside the CDR3, is DVKVTQSSRYLVKRTGEKVFLECVQDMDHENMFWYRQDPGLGLRLIYFSYDVKMKEKGDIPEGYSVSREKKERFSLILESASTNQTSMYLCASSFISGVTGELFFGEGSRLTVL.

This clonotype was observed many times. The chain uses TRBV11-2 and TRBJ1-6, with D perhaps matching TRBD1 (6 bases). The CDR3 is 14 amino acids. Germline lookup yields CDR1 SGHAT and CDR2 FQNNGV. V was shortened by 5 bases and J by 10 bases, with 15 bases between the two germline ends. CDR3 DNA: TGTGCCAGCAGCCTAACAGGGTGGGTGTCACCCCTCCACTTT. Amino acid sequence: CASSLTGWVSPLHF.

The sample holds many counts of this clonotype. J is TRBJ2-7 and V is TRBV28; tentatively, D is TRBD1 or TRBD2 (5 bases each). With 2 bases removed from V and 0 bases from J, the gap between germline ends came to 14 bases. Per germline, CDR1 MDHEN and CDR2 SYDVKM. The CDR3 is made up of 16 amino acids. CDR3 protein: CASSLRGARGSYEQYF. In DNA, the CDR3 is TGTGCCAGCAGTTTAAGAGGGGCACGGGGCTCCTACGAGCAGTACTTC.

This clonotype was detected ten times or more. The J gene is TRBJ2-2, the V gene TRBV7-8; possibly TRBD2 for D (5 bases). The V end was cut by 0 bases, the J end by 4 bases, with 15 bases between. The length of the CDR3 is 17 residues. Germline CDR1 reads SGHVS; CDR2 reads FQNEAQ. CDR3 sequence reads: CASSLALRDRRTGELFF. The CDR3 bases are TGTGCCAGCAGCTTAGCCCTCCGGGATCGACGCACCGGGGAGCTGTTTTTT.

This clonotype was counted at least ten times. The chain links TRBV7-9 to TRBJ2-2; the D is unclear. CDR1 is SEHNR, CDR2 FQNEAQ, per germline (reference sequence). Trimming stripped 5 bases from V and 3 bases from J, with 10 bases between. The CDR3 sequence is 14 residues long. CDR3 amino acids: CASSLRFDTGELFF. CDR3 nucleotide sequence: TGTGCCAGCAGCCTTAGGTTTGACACCGGGGAGCTGTTTTTT.

This clonotype was found once. Because the CDR3's place on the DNA is in doubt, the DNA is left out and the CDR3 is given as listed by TCRdb. The chain recombines TRBV28 with TRBJ1-2; the D segment call TRBD1 is taken from the table without a DNA check. Germline lookup yields CDR1 MDHEN and CDR2 SYDVKM. The CDR3 comprises 17 residues, both ends counted. This CDR3 is CASSSSGQGPRGYGYTF.

In its sample, this clonotype was seen many times. The chain combines TRBV6-1 with TRBJ2-7; weak D call: TRBD2 (5 bases). Trimming pared 4 bases from V and 1 base from J, leaving 11 bases between. Germline-derived CDR1 and CDR2 are MNHNS and SASEGT. CDR3 length: 14 residues. CDR3 in DNA: TGTGCCAGCAGTGGAGGGATCCTGTCCTACGAGCAGTACTTC. Its translation is CASSGGILSYEQYF.

This clonotype was counted many times. CDR3 in amino acids: CASSLTGVTGELFF. The CDR3 DNA reads TGTGCCAGCAGCCTTACAGGGGTCACCGGGGAGCTGTTTTTT. This chain connects TRBV7-3 to TRBJ2-2; TRBD1 agrees at 7 bases. CDR1 and CDR2 from the germline V gene are SGHTA and FQGTGA. The CDR3 has 14 residues. After removal of 5 bases from V and 4 bases from J, the junction contained 4 bases not matched to a gene.

This clonotype has at least ten counts. The V and J genes are TRBV28 and TRBJ1-2; TRBD1 matches 7 bases. After removal of 5 bases from V and 7 bases from J, the junction contained 10 bases not matched to a gene. This CDR3 is 14 amino acids long. Germline V CDR1 and CDR2: MDHEN, SYDVKM. CDR3 residues: CASSLRGPQGGYTF. The CDR3 bases are TGTGCCAGCAGTCTGAGGGGGCCCCAAGGTGGCTACACCTTC.

This clonotype was counted many times. The chain carries TRBV9 and TRBJ1-4; no firm D call. V lost 0 bases and J lost 4, with 10 bases in between. In germline, CDR1 is SGDLS, CDR2 YYNGEE. This CDR3 has 15 amino acids. CDR3 bases: TGTGCCAGCAGCGTAGGCACAGACGTTAATGAAAAACTGTTTTTT. Amino acid sequence: CASSVGTDVNEKLFF.

Many counts were recorded for this clonotype. CDR3 loop: CASTQTLSTHLGPLHF. CDR3 bases: TGTGCCAGCACCCAGACCCTCTCGACCCATTTGGGACCCCTCCACTTT. The V and J genes are TRBV19 and TRBJ1-6; no reliable D call. This CDR3 is 16 amino acids long. V lost 9 bases and J 12 bases, leaving 27 bases between the germline ends. Germline V gives CDR1 LNHDA, CDR2 SQIVND (reference sequence).

This clonotype was picked up many times. The chain joins TRBV7-3 to TRBJ2-7; TRBD1 or TRBD2 may be the D gene (5 bases each). Germline V CDR1 and CDR2: SGHTA, FQGTGA. This CDR3 region has 15 residues. V was shortened by 0 bases and J by 3 bases, with 12 bases between the two germline ends. The CDR3 sequence is CASSLTGTADYEQYF. DNA of the CDR3: TGTGCCAGCAGCTTAACTGGGACGGCGGACTACGAGCAGTACTTC.

This clonotype has ten or more counts. The genes are TRBV6-2 or TRBV6-3 and TRBJ2-7; D might be TRBD1 or TRBD2, each matching 5 bases. The CDR3 is made up of 17 amino acids. Trimming took 0 bases from V and 0 from J, leaving 15 bases between them. Germline CDR1 MNHEY, CDR2 SVGEGT. The CDR3 loop is CASSYSFGGRDSYEQYF. CDR3 coding DNA: TGTGCCAGCAGTTACTCGTTTGGGGGACGGGACTCCTACGAGCAGTACTTC.

The rearrangement links TRBV28 to TRBJ1-2; D call uncertain. This CDR3 region has 12 residues. Germline V gives CDR1 MDHEN, CDR2 SYDVKM. V lost 5 bases to trimming and J lost 4 bases, with 8 bases between them. The CDR3 DNA reads as TGTGCCAGCAGTGCCGTTGGCTATGGCTACACCTTC. The encoded protein is CASSAVGYGYTF.

The chain employs TRBV2 and TRBJ1-1, with TRBD1 matching 12 bases. There are 14 residues in the CDR3. V was clipped by 7 bases and J by 4 bases; unmatched bases: 4. The germline CDR1 and CDR2 sequences are SNHLY and FYNNEI. The CDR3 region is CASIRGQGATEAFF. As DNA, the CDR3 is TGTGCCAGCATACGGGGACAGGGGGCCACTGAAGCTTTCTTT.

This clonotype appeared many times. The chain employs TRBV5-1 and TRBJ2-7; D possibly corresponds to TRBD2 (6 bases). This CDR3 spans 16 amino acids. Germline assignment: CDR1 SGHRS and CDR2 YFSETQ. V gave up 3 bases and J gave up 1 base, with 17 bases separating them. CDR3 in DNA: TGCGCCAGCAGCTGGACTAACGCGCAGAGATCCTACGAGCAGTACTTC. Its translation is CASSWTNAQRSYEQYF.

The sample holds many counts of this clonotype. CDR3 sequence: CASSLWGPYYEQYF. The DNA for the CDR3 is TGTGCCAGCAGCTTATGGGGGCCTTACTACGAGCAGTACTTC. J is TRBJ2-7 and V is TRBV7-2, with a possible D match to TRBD1 (6 bases). Germline V lookup: CDR1 SGHTA, CDR2 FQGNSA. The V gene lost 2 bases and the J gene lost 3 bases, with 11 bases spanning the gap. The CDR3 spans 14 residues.

This clonotype was found many times. The chain combines TRBV12-3 or TRBV12-4 with TRBJ2-5; 8 positions match TRBD2. The CDR3 contains 16 residues. Germline trimming cut 3 bases from V and 1 base from J; bases unmatched to any gene: 7. CDR3 amino acids: CASSFVSGTPQETQYF. CDR3 nucleotide sequence: TGTGCCAGCAGTTTTGTTAGCGGGACGCCCCAAGAGACCCAGTACTTC.

This clonotype was counted at least ten times. V gene TRBV4-3 combines with J gene TRBJ2-7; TRBD2 might be the D (6 bases). CDR1 and CDR2 (germline): LGHNA, YSLEER. The CDR3 has 15 residues. V dropped 0 bases and J dropped 3 bases, with 12 bases sitting between them. The CDR3 sequence: CASSQDRRAGYEQYF. In DNA, the CDR3 is TGCGCCAGCAGCCAAGATAGGAGGGCAGGCTACGAGCAGTACTTC.

This clonotype was seen only a few times. The chain uses TRBV24-1 and TRBJ1-2, with 8 nucleotides matching TRBD1. The CDR3 runs to 14 residues. V was pared by 3 bases and J by 6 bases, with 5 bases of the junction left unmatched. Germline V gene lookup returns CDR1 KGHDR and CDR2 SFDVKD. CDR3 nucleotide sequence: TGTGCCACCAGTGATACCGGGACAGGAAATGGCTACACCTTC. Translated, it gives CATSDTGTGNGYTF.

This clonotype was counted many times. The V gene is TRBV6-2 or TRBV6-3, the J gene TRBJ2-7; 7 bases match TRBD2. V lost 2 bases, J lost 2 bases, and 12 bases stayed unmatched. CDR1 and CDR2 (germline): MNHEY, SVGEGT. The CDR3 contains 17 residues. The CDR3 spells CASSYIVWRESPYEQYF. CDR3 in DNA: TGTGCCAGCAGTTACATCGTATGGCGGGAGTCCCCCTACGAGCAGTACTTC.

In its sample, this clonotype was seen many times. The CDR3: CSVTQGATEAFF. In DNA, the CDR3 is TGCAGCGTTACTCAGGGGGCCACTGAAGCTTTCTTT. The chain links TRBV29-1 to TRBJ1-1; TRBD1 matches 8 bases. Germline V gene lookup returns CDR1 SQVTM and CDR2 ANQGSEA. The V and J ends lost 5 bases and 4 bases, in that order; junction bases with no gene match: 3. The CDR3 loop spans 12 amino acids.

This clonotype was detected ten times or more. The chain's CDR3 is CASSLDVTSGRETQYF. Here the CDR3 DNA reads TGCGCCAGCAGCTTGGATGTAACTAGCGGGAGAGAGACCCAGTACTTC. The V gene is TRBV5-1, the J gene TRBJ2-5, with 11 bases fitting TRBD2. Looked up from germline, CDR1 is SGHRS and CDR2 is YFSETQ. This CDR3 comprises 16 residues. The V segment lost 0 bases and the J segment 4 bases; nucleotides outside the gene matches: 5.